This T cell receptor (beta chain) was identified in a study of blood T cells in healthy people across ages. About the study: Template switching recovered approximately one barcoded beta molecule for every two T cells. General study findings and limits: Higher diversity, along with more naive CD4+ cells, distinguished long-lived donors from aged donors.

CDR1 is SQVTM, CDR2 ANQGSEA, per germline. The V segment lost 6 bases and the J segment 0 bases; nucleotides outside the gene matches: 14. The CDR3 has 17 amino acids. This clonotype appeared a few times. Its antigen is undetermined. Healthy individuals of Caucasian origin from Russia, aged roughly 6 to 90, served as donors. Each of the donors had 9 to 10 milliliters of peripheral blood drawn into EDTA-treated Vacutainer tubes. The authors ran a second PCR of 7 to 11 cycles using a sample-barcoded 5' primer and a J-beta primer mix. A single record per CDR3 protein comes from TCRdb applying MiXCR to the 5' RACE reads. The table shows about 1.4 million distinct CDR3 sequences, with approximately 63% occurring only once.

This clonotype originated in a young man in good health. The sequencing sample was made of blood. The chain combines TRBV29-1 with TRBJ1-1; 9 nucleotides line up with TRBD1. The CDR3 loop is CSVPPGQGSFMNTEAFF. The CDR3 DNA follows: TGCAGCGTCCCGCCGGGACAGGGTAGTTTCATGAACACTGAAGCTTTCTTT.